One T cell receptor beta chain is described in this entry. As yet, its antigen is unknown. The data belong to a study of T cell responses to AZD1222 COVID-19 vaccine. Assay: immunoSEQ multiplex PCR; the TCRdb copy retains only in-frame clones and omits some. The sample lists some 100,000 clones, 90% occurring once. Study conclusions and caveats: The study sampled repertoires only after the peak T cell response.

This receptor was taken from an adult in good health. Sequences were derived from peripheral blood, sampled on day 0 of AZD1222 vaccination.

CDR3: CASSPTVPTYEQYF. As DNA, the CDR3 is TGCGCCAGCAGCCCGACCGTGCCTACCTACGAGCAGTACTTC. The chain uses TRBV4-1 and TRBJ2-7, with no clear D. CDR1 is MGHRA, CDR2 YSYEKL, per germline. The CDR3 runs 14 residues. Trimming shortened V by 4 bases and J by 2 bases, and 12 bases separated the two germline ends.